Shown below are 32 T cell receptor beta chains from a single sample sequenced in a study of cytomegalovirus exposure and HLA in healthy donors. The PCR was carried out with 60 Vbeta primers and 13 Jbeta primers. The protocol was immunoSEQ multiplex PCR, while the TCRdb copy is restricted to in-frame clones and leaves out a portion. The sample carries some 130,000 clones, more than 75% recorded once. The sequencing input was PBMCs. The origin of the receptors is a male donor in good health and CMV-seronegative.

The chain has TRBV19 and TRBJ1-5; D is unresolved. Germline loops: CDR1 LNHDA, CDR2 SQIVND (reference sequence). CDR3 length: 15 residues. V lost 3 bases, J lost 0 bases, and 9 bases lay in between. The CDR3 reads CASSIKLNSNQPQHF. The DNA for the CDR3 is TGTGCCAGTAGTATTAAACTAAATAGCAATCAGCCCCAGCATTTT.

The V call is TRBV27, the J call TRBJ1-6; a possible D gene is TRBD1 (5 bases). The CDR3 contains 17 residues. V gave up 4 bases and J gave up 2 bases, with 15 bases separating them. Germline-derived CDR1 and CDR2 are MNHEY and SMNVEV (reference sequence). The CDR3 DNA reads TGTGCCAGCAGTTCGGGACTCTTCGGGGCCTATAATTCACCCCTCCACTTT. Its translation is CASSSGLFGAYNSPLHF.

This chain uses TRBV7-9 with TRBJ1-1, with 11 bases lining up with TRBD1. The length of the CDR3 is 14 residues. With 5 bases clipped from V and 4 bases from J, the junction kept 3 bases outside the gene matches. CDR1 and CDR2 from the germline V gene are SEHNR and FQNEAQ (reference sequence). CDR3 DNA: TGTGCCAGCAGCCCGGGACAGGGGGGCACTGAAGCTTTCTTT. It specifies CASSPGQGGTEAFF. The variable domain in full, completed from reference TRBV7-9 and TRBJ1-1, reads DTGVSQNPRHKITKRGQNVTFRCDPISEHNRLYWYRQTLGQGPEFLTYFQNEAQLEKSRLLSDRFSAERPKGSFSTLEIQRTEQGDSAMYLCASSPGQGGTEAFFGQGTRLTVV.

The rearrangement uses TRBV2 and TRBJ2-5; D not resolved. V was pared by 2 bases and J by 4 bases, with 11 bases between. This CDR3 has 14 amino acids. CDR1 is SNHLY and CDR2 is FYNNEI in the germline V gene. CDR3: CASSEFQAGETQYF. In DNA form, the CDR3 reads TGTGCCAGCAGTGAATTCCAGGCCGGAGAGACCCAGTACTTC.

V gene TRBV27 combines with J gene TRBJ1-2; the match to TRBD1 covers 9 bases. In germline, CDR1 is MNHEY, CDR2 SMNVEV (reference sequence). The CDR3 spans 12 residues. After removal of 8 bases from V and 4 bases from J, the junction contained 2 bases not matched to a gene. CDR3 bases: TGTGCCAGCTGGACAGGGGCCTATGGCTACACCTTC. Protein: CASWTGAYGYTF.

The J gene is TRBJ1-6, the V gene TRBV30; 9 nucleotides line up with TRBD1. The CDR3 is 14 amino acids. CDR1 is GTSNPN, CDR2 SVGIG, per germline (reference sequence). V lost 2 bases and J lost 7; bases outside the gene matches: 3. This CDR3 reads CAWSLGQGNSPLHF. The CDR3 bases are TGTGCCTGGAGTCTAGGACAGGGGAATTCACCCCTCCACTTT.

The chain uses TRBV7-2 and TRBJ2-1, with a tentative D call TRBD1 (6 bases). The CDR3 covers 15 residues. Trimming stripped 5 bases from V and 7 bases from J, with 18 bases between. Germline lookup yields CDR1 SGHTA and CDR2 FQGNSA. The CDR3 sequence: CASSRRDTGPNEQFF. The DNA for the CDR3 is TGTGCCAGCAGCCGCCGGGACACCGGGCCGAATGAGCAGTTCTTC.

The chain employs TRBV5-4 and TRBJ2-2, with TRBD1 matching 10 bases. V was pared by 4 bases and J by 5 bases, with 8 bases of the junction left unmatched. The CDR3 has 16 amino acids. Germline V gene sequence: CDR1 SGHNT, CDR2 YYREEE (reference sequence). The CDR3 sequence: CASSPYSGQGTGELFF. Written as DNA, the CDR3 is TGTGCCAGCAGCCCTTACTCGGGACAGGGGACCGGGGAGCTGTTTTTT.

The chain combines TRBV18 with TRBJ1-3; D is uncertain. Trimming took 1 base from V and 0 from J, leaving 4 bases between them. This CDR3 comprises 14 residues. The germline gives CDR1 KGHSH, CDR2 LQKENI. This CDR3 reads CASSPRSSGNTIYF. The CDR3, as DNA: TGTGCCAGCTCACCACGGAGCTCTGGAAACACCATATATTTT.

This clone has only a few counts. This CDR3 reads CASSTYHPGEEAFF. The CDR3 bases are TGTGCCAGCAGTACTTACCACCCGGGGGAGGAAGCTTTCTTT. This rearrangement joins TRBV6-6 to TRBJ1-1; D might be TRBD1 (5 bases). Germline V gene lookup returns CDR1 MNHNY and CDR2 SVGAGI (reference sequence). The CDR3 loop spans 14 amino acids. The V end was cut by 5 bases, the J end by 8 bases, with 18 bases between.

CDR3 region: CASTQTAISGNTIYF. DNA of the CDR3: TGTGCCAGCACCCAGACAGCGATCTCTGGAAACACCATATATTTT. J is TRBJ1-3 and V is TRBV7-9; weak D call: TRBD1 (5 bases). V lost 7 bases and J 0 bases, leaving 13 bases between the germline ends. Germline assignment: CDR1 SEHNR and CDR2 FQNEAQ (reference sequence). The CDR3 is 15 amino acids.

The rearrangement links TRBV5-1 to TRBJ1-3, with D hard to call. V lost 0 bases to trimming and J lost 2 bases, with 6 bases between them. The CDR3 has 14 amino acids. Germline values: CDR1 SGHRS, CDR2 YFSETQ. In DNA form, the CDR3 reads TGCGCCAGCAGCTTGGATCCAACTGGAAACACCATATATTTT. It encodes CASSLDPTGNTIYF.

The chain is built from TRBV5-1 and TRBJ2-2; the D gene is possibly TRBD2 (5 bases). Trimming pared 5 bases from V and 6 bases from J, leaving 11 bases between. The CDR3 extends over 13 amino acids. CDR1 and CDR2 from the germline V gene are SGHRS and YFSETQ. CDR3 region: CASSEVSAGELFF. DNA of the CDR3: TGCGCCAGCAGTGAAGTTAGCGCCGGGGAGCTGTTTTTT.

The chain has TRBV7-2 and TRBJ2-1, with D perhaps TRBD1 (5 bases). V lost 3 bases to trimming and J lost 8 bases, with 11 bases between them. The CDR3 contains 13 residues. The germline CDR1 and CDR2 sequences are SGHTA and FQGNSA. The CDR3 region is CASSFPGLDEQFF. CDR3 in DNA: TGTGCCAGCAGCTTCCCAGGGTTAGATGAGCAGTTCTTC.

This sequence joins TRBV4-1 and TRBJ1-5; D remains ambiguous. Trimming took off 0 bases at V and 2 bases at J, with 11 bases between the two ends. This CDR3 region has 16 residues. Germline CDR1 reads MGHRA; CDR2 reads YSYEKL. The CDR3 DNA reads as TGCGCCAGCAGCCAAGAAGGAGCTCGCGGCAATCAGCCCCAGCATTTT. Translated, it gives CASSQEGARGNQPQHF.

The V and J genes are TRBV29-1 and TRBJ1-4, with D unresolved. The V and J ends lost 1 base and 8 bases respectively, with 11 bases between them. Germline CDR1 SQVTM, CDR2 ANQGSEA. There are 13 residues in the CDR3. CDR3 protein: CSVEVPRGEKLFF. Here the CDR3 DNA reads TGCAGCGTTGAAGTCCCCCGAGGAGAAAAACTGTTTTTT.

This chain joins TRBV19 and TRBJ1-5; maybe TRBD1 (5 bases). CDR1 is LNHDA, CDR2 SQIVND, per germline (reference sequence). The CDR3 loop spans 17 amino acids. Trimming removed 7 bases from V and 2 bases from J, with 21 bases in between. The CDR3 loop reads CASKGAYSAGGNQPQHF. Here the CDR3 DNA reads TGTGCCAGTAAAGGGGCTTATTCGGCGGGGGGCAATCAGCCCCAGCATTTT.

The chain joins TRBV18 to TRBJ2-3, with 12 bases that match TRBD2. The CDR3 consists of 17 residues. The germline V gene has CDR1 KGHSH and CDR2 LQKENI. The J segment lost 0 bases and the V segment lost 3 bases, leaving 4 bases of the junction unmatched. The CDR3, as DNA: TGTGCCAGCTCACCTAGAACTAGCGGGGGGAGCACAGATACGCAGTATTTT. This gives the protein CASSPRTSGGSTDTQYF.

V gene TRBV29-1 combines with J gene TRBJ1-1, with 8 bases that match TRBD1. The CDR3 extends over 13 amino acids. Germline V gene lookup returns CDR1 SQVTM and CDR2 ANQGSEA. Germline trimming cut 3 bases from V and 3 bases from J; bases unmatched to any gene: 3. CDR3 sequence reads: CSVDPTGDTEAFF. The CDR3 DNA follows: TGCAGCGTTGACCCGACAGGGGACACTGAAGCTTTCTTT.

This clone occurred a few times. This rearrangement joins TRBV4-3 to TRBJ1-1; TRBD1 is a possible D gene (6 bases). CDR1 and CDR2 from the germline V gene are LGHNA and YSLEER. This CDR3 is built from 15 residues. The V gene lost 0 bases and the J gene lost 5 bases, with 13 bases spanning the gap. CDR3 coding DNA: TGCGCCAGCAGCCAAGAGGGGGCCGGTTGGACTGAAGCTTTCTTT. It yields the protein CASSQEGAGWTEAFF.

A remark on this clone: Other DNA variants within this sample encode the same CDR3. The rearrangement links TRBV9 to TRBJ2-1, with D possibly being TRBD2 (7 bases). From germline, CDR1 is SGDLS and CDR2 YYNGEE. There are 14 residues in the CDR3. Trimming left V 2 bases short and J 4 bases short, with 10 bases between. As DNA, the CDR3 is TGTGCCAGCAGCGTCCGGGGGGCATACAATGAGCAGTTCTTC. Amino acid sequence: CASSVRGAYNEQFF. The full variable domain, with the rest looked up from reference TRBV9 and TRBJ2-1, is DSGVTQTPKHLITATGQRVTLRCSPRSGDLSVYWYQQSLDQGLQFLIQYYNGEERAKGNILERFSAQQFPDLHSELNLSSLELGDSALYFCASSVRGAYNEQFFGPGTRLTVL.

This clone turned up a few times. This chain links TRBV27 with TRBJ2-7; 10 bases are shared with TRBD1. Germline V CDR1 and CDR2: MNHEY, SMNVEV (reference sequence). The CDR3 is made up of 17 amino acids. With V trimmed by 8 bases and J by 3 bases, 16 bases remained unmatched. The CDR3 nucleotides read TGTGCCAGCGGGCCCCGGACAGGGGGAAGGGGGGTCTACGAGCAGTACTTC. It is translated as CASGPRTGGRGVYEQYF.

The rearrangement links TRBV10-2 to TRBJ1-2; D call uncertain. Germline assignment: CDR1 WSHSY and CDR2 SAAADI. The CDR3 loop spans 13 amino acids. Trimming stripped 2 bases from V and 3 bases from J, with 7 bases between. CDR3 coding DNA: TGCGCCAGCAGTGAGATCGGGGACTATGGCTACACCTTC. Its translation is CASSEIGDYGYTF.

CDR3 loop: CAWSADSEKLFF. The CDR3 region has the DNA TGTGCCTGGAGTGCAGACAGCGAAAAACTGTTTTTT. The chain uses TRBV30 and TRBJ1-4; perhaps TRBD1 as D (5 bases). Germline V lookup: CDR1 GTSNPN, CDR2 SVGIG (reference sequence). The V gene lost 1 base and the J gene lost 8 bases, with 8 bases spanning the gap. The CDR3 length is 12 residues.

The chain links TRBV11-2 to TRBJ2-1, with D hard to call. The CDR3 is 11 amino acids. V dropped 2 bases and J dropped 10 bases, with 6 bases sitting between them. Per the germline V gene, CDR1 is SGHAT and CDR2 is FQNNGV. CDR3 coding DNA: TGTGCCAGCAGCTTAACTTCAGAGCAGTTCTTC. Amino acid sequence: CASSLTSEQFF.

The chain joins TRBV30 to TRBJ2-5; D call uncertain. The CDR3 is made up of 14 amino acids. CDR1 and CDR2 from the germline V gene are GTSNPN and SVGIG (reference sequence). Trimming pared 0 bases from V and 5 bases from J, leaving 13 bases between. CDR3 protein: CAWSVTARRETQYF. In DNA form, the CDR3 reads TGTGCCTGGAGTGTAACCGCCCGCCGGGAGACCCAGTACTTC.

J is TRBJ2-7 and V is TRBV11-2; no clear D gene. The V and J ends lost 7 bases and 0 bases respectively, with 7 bases between them. Germline V gives CDR1 SGHAT, CDR2 FQNNGV. CDR3 size: 12 residues. CDR3 bases: TGTGCCAGCACGCAGGACTCCTACGAGCAGTACTTC. It translates to CASTQDSYEQYF.

This clone occurred a few times. This chain uses TRBV4-3 with TRBJ1-2; D is possibly TRBD1 (5 bases). There are 16 residues in the CDR3. V lost 4 bases to trimming and J lost 4 bases, with 19 bases between them. CDR1 LGHNA and CDR2 YSLEER come from the germline V gene. The CDR3 nucleotides read TGCGCCAGCAGCCCAGAATCCGGGACTCTTGCCTATGGCTACACCTTC. Protein: CASSPESGTLAYGYTF.

The chain is built from TRBV9 and TRBJ2-5, with 7 bases lining up with TRBD1. V lost 0 bases and J lost 1; bases outside the gene matches: 6. The germline V gene has CDR1 SGDLS and CDR2 YYNGEE. The CDR3 has 16 amino acids. The CDR3 nucleotides read TGTGCCAGCAGCGTAGAGGGACAGTACTTCCAAGAGACCCAGTACTTC. The encoded protein is CASSVEGQYFQETQYF.

The V gene is TRBV4-3, the J gene TRBJ2-5, with 7 bases fitting TRBD1. This CDR3 region has 16 residues. The germline V gene has CDR1 LGHNA and CDR2 YSLEER. V lost 4 bases, J lost 0 bases, and 8 bases stayed unmatched. CDR3 coding DNA: TGCGCCAGCAGCCTAGAGGGCAGGGGGTACCAAGAGACCCAGTACTTC. This codes for CASSLEGRGYQETQYF.

The chain recombines TRBV5-1 with TRBJ2-3; D uncertain. The germline V and J ends were trimmed by 5 bases and 4 bases, with 11 bases remaining between them. CDR3 size: 13 residues. Per germline, CDR1 SGHRS and CDR2 YFSETQ. CDR3 residues: CASSYRLADTQYF. In DNA, the CDR3 is TGCGCCAGCAGTTACCGACTGGCAGATACGCAGTATTTT.

J is TRBJ2-5 and V is TRBV10-3, with TRBD2 matching 8 bases. The assigned J gene may be wrong: the sequence end matches TRBJ2-7 better. This CDR3 is 14 amino acids long. CDR1 is ENHRY and CDR2 is SYGVKD in the germline V gene. CDR3 sequence: CAITPGGFNHEQYF. CDR3 nucleotide sequence: TGTGCCATCACCCCGGGAGGGTTCAACCACGAGCAGTACTTC.